The present T cell receptor (beta chain) was sequenced within a study of T-cell memory formation after mild COVID-19. Study overall: Largely donor-specific sequence clusters came from a couple of donors. Study observations and caveats: A second wave expanding day 15 to 37 was CD4+-biased; contracting clones were balanced.

There are 14 residues in the CDR3. Trimming left V 2 bases short and J 4 bases short, with 11 bases between. TCR alpha and TCR beta cDNA libraries carrying sample barcodes and UMIs were produced by 5'RACE using constant-segment primers. TCRdb independently ran MiXCR on the 5' RACE reads; one entry per CDR3 protein. The sample contains some 210,000 distinct CDR3 sequences, roughly a tenth of which appear only once. This clonotype occurred a few times. The antigen is undetermined. V and J are TRBV12-3 or TRBV12-4 and TRBJ1-1, with D tentatively TRBD1 (5 bases). This clonotype originated in a man aged 18-30 years who had mild COVID-19 (a few samples of this study predate the infection). Cell type and time point are not known. The sequencing sample was made of PBMCs or a T cell subset sorted from them (not recorded which). This chain's CDR3 is CASSLHQGSTEAFF. In nucleotides, the CDR3 is TGTGCCAGCAGTTTACACCAGGGAAGCACTGAAGCTTTCTTT.